The sequence of this T cell receptor beta chain was determined in a study of CD8+ T cells in alopecia areata. Points from the study as a whole: Patients displayed less clarity in TCR sharing than mice, a finding possibly related to HLA. Higher clonality than in normal scalp was seen in lesional scalp, especially alopecia totalis/universalis.

The CDR3 loop spans 14 amino acids. Per the germline V gene, CDR1 is MNHEY and CDR2 is SVGAGI. Trimming cost V 6 bases and J 4 bases, with 13 bases left between them. In each case, RNA was isolated and then reverse transcribed into cDNA as the sequencing template. Profiled with immunoSEQ multiplex PCR; TCRdb holds only in-frame clones, not every one. The sample lists roughly 150,000 clones, about two thirds seen once, with about 38% in the top ten. On this clone itself: The target antigen is unknown.

Specimen: CD8+ T cells sorted from blood. The clonotype was recovered from a human donor in good health. J is TRBJ2-1 and V is TRBV6-5, with a tentative D call TRBD2 (5 bases). The CDR3 is CASRIAAGYNEQFF. CDR3 nucleotides: TGTGCCAGCAGAATCGCCGCGGGTTACAATGAGCAGTTCTTC.